These 26 T cell receptor beta chains share one sample of origin, sequenced in a study of T cell repertoires in cytomegalovirus infection. In TCRdb, the reads were re-called with MiXCR into one record per CDR3 protein. The table records some 700,000 distinct CDR3 sequences, less than 40% of them present only once. Sample: PBMCs. The receptors derive from a human donor in good health (CMV status not recorded). Some clones in this sample may be carry-over from other donors' samples.

This clonotype has only a few counts. This chain uses TRBV6-2 or TRBV6-3 with TRBJ2-3; 8 positions agree with TRBD2. The CDR3 is made up of 15 amino acids. V shed 4 bases and J 6 bases; nucleotides not matched to a gene: 9. The germline CDR1 and CDR2 sequences are MNHEY and SVGEGT. CDR3 residues: CASSSIGLATDTQYF. The CDR3 DNA sequence: TGTGCCAGCAGTTCCATAGGACTAGCTACGGATACGCAGTATTTT.

This clonotype was recorded many times. The J gene is TRBJ1-1, the V gene TRBV7-6, with TRBD1 matching 7 bases. This CDR3 region has 15 residues. Germline loops: CDR1 SGHVS, CDR2 FNYEAQ. Trimming at V came to 3 bases and at J to 3 bases, leaving 7 bases not matched to a gene. CDR3 loop: CASSFGRGQDTEAFF. For the CDR3, the DNA is TGTGCCAGCAGCTTTGGGAGGGGGCAGGACACTGAAGCTTTCTTT.

The V call is TRBV11-2, the J call TRBJ1-4; perhaps TRBD1 as D (5 bases). Germline V CDR1 and CDR2: SGHAT, FQNNGV. This CDR3 is built from 16 residues. Trimming removed 4 bases from V and 6 bases from J, with 18 bases in between. CDR3 amino acids: CASSYLRGLGDEKLFF. The CDR3 coding sequence is TGTGCCAGCAGCTACCTTAGAGGGTTAGGGGATGAAAAACTGTTTTTT.

This clonotype was picked up a small number of times. This chain joins TRBV27 and TRBJ2-2; possibly TRBD1 or TRBD2 for D (6 bases each). The CDR3 consists of 17 residues. CDR1 and CDR2 from the germline V gene are MNHEY and SMNVEV (reference sequence). The V and J ends lost 1 base and 0 bases respectively, with 12 bases between them. CDR3 nucleotides: TGTGCCAGCAGTTTATACACGGGGGCGCCGAACACCGGGGAGCTGTTTTTT. Its protein product is CASSLYTGAPNTGELFF.

In this sample, this clonotype turned up a few times. The genes are TRBV12-3 or TRBV12-4 and TRBJ2-1; D is perhaps TRBD1 (6 bases). V was clipped by 3 bases and J by 2 bases, with 11 bases between them. CDR3 length: 15 amino acids. CDR3 nucleotides: TGTGCCAGCAGTTTGTGGGGGCTCCCCTACAATGAGCAGTTCTTC. Translating it yields CASSLWGLPYNEQFF.

The CDR3 nucleotides are TGTGCCAGCAGCTTAGGACAGATCGACTCTGGAAACACCATATATTTT. This encodes CASSLGQIDSGNTIYF. V usage is TRBV7-6 and J usage is TRBJ1-3; maybe TRBD1 (5 bases). This CDR3 comprises 16 residues. From germline, CDR1 is SGHVS and CDR2 FNYEAQ. The V and J ends lost 1 base and 0 bases respectively, with 10 bases between them. Filled out from reference TRBV7-6 and TRBJ1-3, the complete variable domain reads GAGVSQSPRYKVTKRGQDVALRCDPISGHVSLYWYRQALGQGPEFLTYFNYEAQQDKSGLPNDRFSAERPEGSISTLTIQRTEQRDSAMYRCASSLGQIDSGNTIYFGEGSWLTVV.

Note on this clonotype: Mismatch with germline at one junction end may stem from a read error. The rearrangement uses TRBV7-9 and TRBJ2-1; D tentatively fits TRBD1 or TRBD2 (5 bases each). The CDR3 spans 13 residues. The germline V gene has CDR1 SEHNR and CDR2 FQNEAQ (reference sequence). CDR3 region: CSSSPPLGDEQFF. CDR3 in DNA: TGTTCCAGCAGCCCCCCATTGGGGGATGAGCAGTTCTTC.

This chain joins TRBV6-5 and TRBJ2-1; possibly TRBD2 for D (7 bases). CDR1 and CDR2 from the germline V gene are MNHEY and SVGAGI. The CDR3 spans 13 residues. V dropped 4 bases and J dropped 7 bases, with 11 bases sitting between them. CDR3 amino acids: CASSFGGLNEQFF. CDR3 DNA: TGTGCCAGCAGTTTCGGGGGGCTAAATGAGCAGTTCTTC.

The J gene is TRBJ2-1, the V gene TRBV7-2; D not certain. Germline V CDR1 and CDR2: SGHTA, FQGNSA. The length of the CDR3 is 16 residues. V was shortened by 1 base and J by 0 bases, with 10 bases between the two germline ends. CDR3 region: CASSLGGDHSYNEQFF. The CDR3 DNA reads as TGTGCCAGCAGCTTAGGTGGGGATCACTCCTACAATGAGCAGTTCTTC. Complete variable domain (other parts from reference TRBV7-2 and TRBJ2-1): GAGVSQSPSNKVTEKGKDVELRCDPISGHTALYWYRQSLGQGLEFLIYFQGNSAPDKSGLPSDRFSAERTGGSVSTLTIQRTQQEDSAVYLCASSLGGDHSYNEQFFGPGTRLTVL.

A few counts support this clonotype. This chain connects TRBV28 to TRBJ1-1; D may be TRBD1 (6 bases). Germline CDR1 and CDR2: MDHEN and SYDVKM. The CDR3 loop spans 13 amino acids. The V gene lost 7 bases and the J gene lost 1 base, with 10 bases spanning the gap. The CDR3 loop is CASNGQRNTEAFF. Written as DNA, the CDR3 is TGTGCCAGCAACGGACAGAGGAACACTGAAGCTTTCTTT.

The V gene is TRBV28, the J gene TRBJ1-2, with D perhaps TRBD1 (5 bases). Looked up from germline, CDR1 is MDHEN and CDR2 is SYDVKM. V lost 2 bases and J 8 bases, leaving 12 bases between the germline ends. The CDR3 consists of 13 residues. CDR3 coding DNA: TGTGCCAGCAGTTTAGGGGCAGGGAGGGGCTACACCTTC. Its translation: CASSLGAGRGYTF.

The V call is TRBV25-1, the J call TRBJ2-5; D perhaps matches TRBD1 (5 bases). This CDR3 comprises 14 residues. Looked up from germline, CDR1 is MGHDK and CDR2 is SYGVNS. V lost 5 bases to trimming and J lost 4 bases, with 14 bases between them. The CDR3 is CASSSLGRAETQYF. CDR3 nucleotide sequence: TGTGCCAGCAGTAGCCTAGGCAGGGCAGAGACCCAGTACTTC. Based on the CDR3 plus reference TRBV25-1 and TRBJ2-5, the full variable domain is EADIYQTPRYLVIGTGKKITLECSQTMGHDKMYWYQQDPGMELHLIHYSYGVNSTEKGDLSSESTVSRIRTEHFPLTLESARPSHTSQYLCASSSLGRAETQYFGPGTRLLVL.

In this sample, this clonotype turned up a few times. The rearrangement joins TRBV10-3 to TRBJ1-3, with D possibly matching TRBD1 (5 bases). The CDR3 contains 14 residues. Germline lookup yields CDR1 ENHRY and CDR2 SYGVKD. Trimming stripped 4 bases from V and 0 bases from J, with 7 bases between. The CDR3 spells CAISGQSSGNTIYF. In DNA, the CDR3 is TGTGCCATCAGTGGACAGAGCTCTGGAAACACCATATATTTT.

This chain uses TRBV27 with TRBJ1-4; possible D gene TRBD1, 5 bases. Germline lookup yields CDR1 MNHEY and CDR2 SMNVEV (reference sequence). CDR3 length: 13 residues. Trimming removed 8 bases at V and 7 bases at J, with 14 bases between. The CDR3: CASSQGGGEKLFF. CDR3 coding DNA: TGTGCCAGCTCCCAGGGCGGAGGTGAAAAACTGTTTTTT.

V is TRBV19 and J is TRBJ1-5; the D gene is possibly TRBD1 (6 bases). CDR1 and CDR2 from the germline V gene are LNHDA and SQIVND (reference sequence). The CDR3 runs 14 residues. V lost 5 bases and J lost 9, with 17 bases in between. The CDR3 is CASSSTDRFGPQHF. CDR3 sequence (DNA): TGTGCCAGTAGTTCCACGGACAGATTTGGGCCCCAGCATTTT. Full variable domain (rest looked up from reference TRBV19 and TRBJ1-5): DGGITQSPKYLFRKEGQNVTLSCEQNLNHDAMYWYRQDPGQGLRLIYYSQIVNDFQKGDIAEGYSVSREKKESFPLTVTSAQKNPTAFYLCASSSTDRFGPQHFGDGTRLSIL.

A few counts support this clonotype. The chain couples TRBV7-8 to TRBJ1-2; D not resolved. V was pared by 11 bases and J by 0 bases, with 10 bases between. Per germline, CDR1 SGHVS and CDR2 FQNEAQ. This CDR3 spans 12 amino acids. The CDR3 sequence is CASGRPNYGYTF. In nucleotides, the CDR3 is TGTGCCTCCGGCCGGCCTAACTATGGCTACACCTTC.

Here the CDR3 reads CASSLVQGFGGYTF. CDR3 sequence (DNA): TGTGCCAGCAGCTTAGTGCAGGGCTTCGGTGGCTACACCTTC. The chain joins TRBV7-2 to TRBJ1-2; the D gene is possibly TRBD1 (5 bases). The V gene lost 1 base and the J gene lost 7 bases, with 13 bases spanning the gap. Germline V gene lookup returns CDR1 SGHTA and CDR2 FQGNSA. CDR3 length: 14 residues.

This rearrangement joins TRBV5-5 to TRBJ1-2; TRBD1 is a possible D gene (6 bases). The CDR3 contains 15 residues. Trimming stripped 1 base from V and 5 bases from J, with 15 bases between. Germline CDR1 reads SGHKS; CDR2 reads YYEKEE (reference sequence). The CDR3 DNA reads TGTGCCAGCAGCTTGTTGGCGGGGGCGGAATATGGCTACACCTTC. Protein product: CASSLLAGAEYGYTF.

This chain connects TRBV20-1 to TRBJ2-3; 11 positions match TRBD2. The CDR3 length is 16 residues. Germline CDR1 and CDR2: DFQATT and SNEGSKA (reference sequence). V lost 2 bases to trimming and J lost 2 bases; unmatched junction nucleotides: 6. The chain's CDR3 is CSARPGLADFTDTQYF. The CDR3 coding sequence is TGCAGTGCTAGACCGGGACTAGCGGACTTCACAGATACGCAGTATTTT.

There are a few counts of this clonotype. The V gene is TRBV29-1, the J gene TRBJ1-5, with no clear D. CDR1 is SQVTM, CDR2 ANQGSEA, per germline. The CDR3 consists of 12 residues. Trimming removed 4 bases from V and 3 bases from J, with 7 bases in between. CDR3 bases: TGCAGCGTTGTCGAGGACAATCAGCCCCAGCATTTT. The encoded protein is CSVVEDNQPQHF.

The chain recombines TRBV7-9 with TRBJ2-4; 10 nucleotides agree with TRBD1. The CDR3 length is 16 residues. Germline CDR1 reads SEHNR; CDR2 reads FQNEAQ (reference sequence). V was pared by 5 bases and J by 8 bases, with 12 bases of the junction left unmatched. Here the CDR3 reads CASSLTGTGELDIQYF. CDR3 sequence (DNA): TGTGCCAGCAGCCTAACCGGGACAGGGGAGTTGGACATTCAGTACTTC.

This clonotype was seen many times. The rearrangement joins TRBV7-8 to TRBJ1-4; 8 positions agree with TRBD1. J gave up 0 bases and V 5 bases, and 11 bases lay outside the gene matches. Germline loops: CDR1 SGHVS, CDR2 FQNEAQ. The CDR3 length is 18 residues. In DNA form, the CDR3 reads TGTGCCAGCAGCGCAAAGAACACAGGGGGTGCAACTAATGAAAAACTGTTTTTT. This codes for CASSAKNTGGATNEKLFF.

This clonotype was detected ten times or more. V and J are TRBV7-2 and TRBJ2-5, with 9 nucleotides matching TRBD1. Trimming at V came to 4 bases and at J to 7 bases, leaving 7 bases not matched to a gene. The CDR3 loop spans 14 amino acids. CDR1 and CDR2 (germline): SGHTA, FQGNSA. CDR3 in DNA: TGTGCCAGCAGCTCCTCCGGGACAGGGTTGACCCAGTACTTC. It encodes CASSSSGTGLTQYF.

The gene calls are TRBV19 and TRBJ2-1; 8 positions match TRBD2. J lost 5 bases, V lost 7 bases, and 7 bases had no gene match. Per the germline V gene, CDR1 is LNHDA and CDR2 is SQIVND (reference sequence). The CDR3 covers 14 residues. DNA for the CDR3: TGTGCCAGTATCCCGGGAGGGCCTCACAATGAGCAGTTCTTC. Translated: CASIPGGPHNEQFF.

Of note for this clonotype: Since a much larger clone is just one base distant, this may be a read error. CDR3 DNA sequence: TGTGCCTGCAGCTTAAAGGGGGCGAATCAGCCCCAGCATTTT. Its protein product is CACSLKGANQPQHF. The chain has TRBV7-8 and TRBJ1-5; 7 bases map to TRBD1. The CDR3 totals 14 residues. In germline, CDR1 is SGHVS, CDR2 FQNEAQ.

V and J are TRBV12-5 and TRBJ1-1; TRBD1 might be the D (5 bases). CDR1 and CDR2 from the germline V gene are LGHNT and FRNRAP. The CDR3 is made up of 12 amino acids. V was shortened by 1 base and J by 8 bases, with 8 bases between the two germline ends. The CDR3 DNA reads as TGTGCTAGTGGTTTGGGGGGCAGGGAAGCTTTCTTT. Translation gives CASGLGGREAFF.